This TCR beta chain was identified in a study of cytomegalovirus exposure and HLA in healthy donors. As for the study in general: An analysis done earlier identified 95 million to 140 million unique TCR beta sequences from about 180 million T cells. Study results and limitations: In vitro, a few CMV-associated chains proved specific for CMV antigens.

The germline V gene encodes CDR1 SGHRS and CDR2 YFSETQ. This CDR3 has 18 residues. V shed 0 bases, J shed 0 bases, and the junction held 6 bases outside the gene matches. A word on this clone: Its antigen remains unidentified.

A multiplex PCR was run with 60 Vbeta primers and 13 Jbeta primers. Methods used by the authors: The count from a later analysis was roughly 80 million unique TCR beta chains, some 11 million of them shared. Assay: immunoSEQ multiplex PCR; the TCRdb copy retains only in-frame clones and omits some. V, J and clone size are taken as reported in that table, and D and trimming were inferred from the DNA itself. The profile covers approximately 160,000 clones, with roughly 78% appearing a single time and about 13% taken by the ten largest. The receptor's source is a woman aged 45-59 years in good health and CMV-seropositive. The sequenced sample consisted of PBMCs. The rearrangement joins TRBV5-1 to TRBJ2-4, with 10 bases matching TRBD2. This CDR3 is CASSLGLAGAQAKNIQYF. In DNA form, the CDR3 reads TGCGCCAGCAGCTTGGGGCTAGCGGGGGCCCAAGCCAAAAACATTCAGTACTTC.